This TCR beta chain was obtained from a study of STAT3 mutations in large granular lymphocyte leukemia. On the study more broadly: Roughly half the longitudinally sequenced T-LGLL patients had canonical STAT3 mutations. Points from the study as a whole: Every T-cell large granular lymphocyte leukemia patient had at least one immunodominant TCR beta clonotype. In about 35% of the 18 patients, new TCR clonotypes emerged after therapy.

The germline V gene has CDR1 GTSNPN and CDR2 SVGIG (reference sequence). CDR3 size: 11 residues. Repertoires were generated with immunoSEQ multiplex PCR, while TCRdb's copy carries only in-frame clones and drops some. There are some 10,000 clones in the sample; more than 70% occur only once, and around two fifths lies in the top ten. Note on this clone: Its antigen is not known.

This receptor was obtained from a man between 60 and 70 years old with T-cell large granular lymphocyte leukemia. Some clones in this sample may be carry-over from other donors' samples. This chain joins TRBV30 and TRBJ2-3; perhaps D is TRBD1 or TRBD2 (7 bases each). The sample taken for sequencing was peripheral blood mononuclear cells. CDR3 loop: CVSSARGGQYF. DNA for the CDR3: TGTGTTTCGTCCGCCAGGGGGGGGCAGTATTTT.